This TCR beta chain was sequenced for a study of regulatory T cells in long-lasting Graves disease. Overall study context: Patients with new Graves' disease had used antithyroid drugs below 3 months.

This clonotype was picked up many times. Building of the TCR beta libraries involved iRepertoire HTBI primers and Arm-PCR of CDR3 regions. Using its own MiXCR run on the multiplex PCR reads, TCRdb lists one record per CDR3 protein. The sample carries 440,000 or so distinct CDR3 sequences, roughly 15% recorded once. Per germline, CDR1 SGHVS and CDR2 FQNEAQ. The CDR3 runs 17 residues. Trimming removed 5 bases from V and 6 bases from J; junction bases left unmatched: 12. The time point is: newly diagnosed GD, antithyroid drugs for less than 3 months. PBMC RNA was the source of the TCR library. The same sample was also used in a study of T cells in Graves' hyperthyroidism and ophthalmopathy. That source reports: Most thyroid clonotypes that were expanded above 0.001 also turned up in blood. The model predicted ophthalmopathy a median around seven months before onset.

The receptor's source is a woman in her twenties or thirties with Graves disease. The sequencing used peripheral blood mononuclear cells (PBMCs), collected at new diagnosis, from a patient treated with antithyroid drugs. V is TRBV7-8 and J is TRBJ1-5, with 11 positions matching TRBD1. Here the CDR3 reads CASSPSRTGGVGQPQHF. The CDR3 DNA reads TGTGCCAGCAGCCCAAGCAGGACAGGGGGCGTGGGTCAGCCCCAGCATTTT.